Sequencing of this T cell receptor beta chain was carried out in a study of read filtering for tumor transcriptome and immune sequencing. Overall study context: Mean patient age was 65.9 years, range about 47 to 90; some 17 male, around 14 female. IR-seq gave about 4.05 to 11 million TCR reads per sample; RNA-seq gave roughly 80 to 1,300.

V gave up 7 bases and J gave up 12 bases, with 12 bases separating them. CDR3 length: 10 residues. Germline values: CDR1 SQVTM, CDR2 ANQGSEA. This clonotype was counted many times. This library used about 360 ng RNA and molecular barcoded adaptors spanning alpha/delta and beta/gamma chains. TCRdb passed the reads through MiXCR, listing each CDR3 protein once. The sample yields about 93,000 distinct CDR3 sequences, roughly 21% seen once. V usage is TRBV29-1 and J usage is TRBJ1-4; D is uncertain. This sequence originates from a donor at least 40 years old with multiple myeloma. Sequenced sample: a population of CD138-negative cells sorted from bone marrow. Here the CDR3 reads CSAADGELFF. The CDR3 coding sequence is TGCAGCGCTGCCGACGGCGAACTGTTTTTT.